Each of the 7 T cell receptor beta chains below was sequenced from the same sample in a study of T cell repertoires in cytomegalovirus infection. TCRdb re-called the reads with MiXCR, one entry per CDR3 protein. The table lists about a million distinct CDR3 sequences, 25% to 40% of them singletons. No antigen has been identified for these receptors. Sequencing was performed on cultured CD8+ T cells from PBMCs, taken from culture after CMV antigen stimulation. The receptors stem from a human donor in good health (CMV status not recorded). Some clones in this sample may be carry-over from other donors' samples.

This clonotype was counted ten times or more. The chain couples TRBV6-2 or TRBV6-3 to TRBJ1-1, with TRBD1 matching 8 bases. The CDR3 totals 15 residues. CDR1 is MNHEY, CDR2 SVGEGT, per germline. V shed 4 bases and J 0 bases; nucleotides not matched to a gene: 4. CDR3 in amino acids: CASSSTGVMNTEAFF. In DNA, the CDR3 is TGTGCCAGCAGTTCGACAGGGGTCATGAACACTGAAGCTTTCTTT.

V is TRBV19 and J is TRBJ1-1; D remains unclear. V was pared by 2 bases and J by 1 base, with 11 bases between. Germline-derived CDR1 and CDR2 are LNHDA and SQIVND (reference sequence). The CDR3 sequence is 15 residues long. CDR3 nucleotide sequence: TGTGCCAGTAGTATATTTGACACCGGGAACACTGAAGCTTTCTTT. This codes for CASSIFDTGNTEAFF.

Concerning this clonotype: A read error may be the cause here, since a much bigger clone is one base away. The genes are TRBV7-6 and TRBJ2-1; unclear D gene. Looked up from germline, CDR1 is SGHVS and CDR2 is FNYEAQ. Trimming cost V 5 bases and J 8 bases, with 16 bases left between them. The CDR3 has 14 residues. The CDR3 DNA reads TGTGCCAGCAGCCAATTGGTCCTGGGCTATGAGCAGTTCTTC. It encodes CASSQLVLGYEQFF.

The chain has TRBV6-5 and TRBJ2-1; 12 positions match TRBD2. Trimming at V came to 1 base and at J to 7 bases, leaving 11 bases not matched to a gene. This CDR3 contains 18 residues. Germline CDR1 MNHEY, CDR2 SVGAGI. This chain's CDR3 is CASSYFTSGGPQGNEQFF. In DNA form, the CDR3 reads TGTGCCAGCAGTTACTTCACTAGCGGGGGGCCCCAAGGGAATGAGCAGTTCTTC.

Worth noting for this clonotype: One end of the junction varies from germline; a read error may be responsible. The chain recombines TRBV6-1 with TRBJ1-5; 7 positions match TRBD1. CDR1 MNHNS and CDR2 SASEGT come from the germline V gene. The CDR3 has 13 amino acids. CDR3 nucleotide sequence: TGTGCCAGAGTAACAGGGGTTCATCAGCCCCGGCATTTT. It codes for CARVTGVHQPRHF.

This chain links TRBV6-5 with TRBJ1-5, with 7 bases fitting TRBD1. CDR1 and CDR2 from the germline V gene are MNHEY and SVGAGI. V dropped 7 bases and J dropped 6; count of bases not matched to a gene: 6. The CDR3 consists of 13 residues. The DNA of the CDR3 is TGTGCCAGCACGACAGGGTTGGGTCAGCCCCAGCATTTT. Its protein is CASTTGLGQPQHF.

This chain joins TRBV6-5 and TRBJ1-1, with D possibly TRBD1 on 6 matching bases. CDR1 is MNHEY, CDR2 SVGAGI, per germline. The CDR3 is 15 residues long. V was clipped by 6 bases and J by 0 bases, with 14 bases between them. The DNA of the CDR3 is TGTGCCAGCAGCGGACAGCCCCTAATGAACACTGAAGCTTTCTTT. It translates to CASSGQPLMNTEAFF.